One sample yielded the 20 T cell receptor beta chains listed below, sequenced in a study of prognosis after radiotherapy for stage I lung cancer. Amplification of TCR beta CDR3 from genomic DNA used two-round multiplex PCR. TRBV and TRBJ genes each had their own specific primers in first-round PCR. TCRdb independently ran MiXCR on the multiplex PCR reads; one entry per CDR3 protein. This sample has nearly 35,000 distinct CDR3 sequences, with 25% to 40% found just once. Here the sequenced sample was PBMCs, taken before or after stereotactic body radiation therapy (not recorded which). The source is a donor over 45 with non-small cell lung cancer.

At least ten counts were recorded for this clonotype. The chain combines TRBV27 with TRBJ2-1; TRBD2 agrees at 10 bases. Germline V lookup: CDR1 MNHEY, CDR2 SMNVEV (reference sequence). The CDR3 has 14 amino acids. Trimming at V came to 6 bases and at J to 6 bases, leaving 5 bases not matched to a gene. The CDR3 DNA reads as TGTGCCAGCAGGACGACTAGCGGGCCCAATGAGCAGTTCTTC. Its translation is CASRTTSGPNEQFF.

This clonotype was found many times. The genes are TRBV28 and TRBJ1-5; a weak D match, TRBD1 (5 bases). This CDR3 has 16 residues. The V end lost 7 bases, the J end lost 0 bases, and 16 bases lay between the germline ends. Germline V lookup: CDR1 MDHEN, CDR2 SYDVKM. The CDR3 DNA reads as TGTGCCAGCACCACCGGGGGGTCTTATAGCAATCAGCCCCAGCATTTT. Its translation is CASTTGGSYSNQPQHF.

This clonotype occurred many times. The rearrangement joins TRBV11-2 to TRBJ2-1; D is possibly TRBD2 (5 bases). Trimming took off 10 bases at V and 4 bases at J, with 14 bases between the two ends. Germline lookup yields CDR1 SGHAT and CDR2 FQNNGV. The CDR3 sequence is 13 residues long. As DNA, the CDR3 is TGTGCCACCGGTGTGGACTCTTACAATGAGCAGTTCTTC. This translates into CATGVDSYNEQFF.

In its sample, this clonotype was seen many times. The CDR3: CASSWGQANEKLFF. For the CDR3, the DNA is TGTGCCAGCAGTTGGGGACAGGCTAATGAAAAACTGTTTTTT. The gene calls are TRBV12-3 or TRBV12-4 and TRBJ1-4; 8 nucleotides agree with TRBD1. There are 14 residues in the CDR3. V shed 4 bases and J 3 bases; nucleotides not matched to a gene: 1.

The table lists this clonotype with many counts. The chain's CDR3 is CASNQQGSGELFF. The DNA for the CDR3 is TGTGCCAGCAACCAACAGGGCTCCGGGGAGCTGTTTTTT. The chain couples TRBV6-1 to TRBJ2-2; tentatively, D is TRBD1 (6 bases). The V gene's germline CDR1 is MNHNS and CDR2 SASEGT. The CDR3 contains 13 residues. Between the trimmed V and J ends, which lost 7 bases and 6 bases, there was a span of 12 bases.

The chain joins TRBV5-1 to TRBJ2-5; the D gene is possibly TRBD2 (6 bases). The CDR3 totals 16 residues. Germline V lookup: CDR1 SGHRS, CDR2 YFSETQ. V was pared by 6 bases and J by 5 bases, with 23 bases between. The CDR3: CASISRGGTPRETQYF. CDR3 nucleotide sequence: TGCGCCAGCATCTCACGGGGCGGGACGCCTCGGGAGACCCAGTACTTC.

This clonotype was counted at least ten times. The CDR3 is CASSDSVGKHEQYF. For the CDR3, the DNA is TGTGCCAGCAGTGACAGCGTTGGTAAGCACGAGCAGTACTTC. This chain joins TRBV2 and TRBJ2-7; no firm D call. V lost 3 bases, J lost 5 bases, and 14 bases lay in between. Per the germline V gene, CDR1 is SNHLY and CDR2 is FYNNEI. This CDR3 spans 14 amino acids.

This clonotype has only one observation. The gene calls are TRBV7-3 and TRBJ2-2, with TRBD1 matching over 7 bases. Trimming at V came to 4 bases and at J to 3 bases, leaving 5 bases not matched to a gene. Per germline, CDR1 SGHTA and CDR2 FQGTGA. The CDR3 totals 15 residues. The CDR3 DNA follows: TGTGCCAGCAGCTCGGACAGGTGGCACACCGGGGAGCTGTTTTTT. As protein: CASSSDRWHTGELFF.

Comments on this clonotype: With a far larger clone one base away, a read error is the likely cause. The CDR3 coding sequence is TGTGCCAGTAGACAGGGGGTAGGCAATGAGAAGTTCTTC. Protein: CASRQGVGNEKFF. The chain employs TRBV19 and TRBJ2-5; TRBD1 aligns across 8 bases. Germline loops: CDR1 LNHDA, CDR2 SQIVND (reference sequence). The CDR3 extends over 13 amino acids. The whole variable domain, remainder taken from reference TRBV19 and TRBJ2-5, is DGGITQSPKYLFRKEGQNVTLSCEQNLNHDAMYWYRQDPGQGLRLIYYSQIVNDFQKGDIAEGYSVSREKKESFPLTVTSAQKNPTAFYLCASRQGVGNEKFFGPGTRLLVL.

As regards this clonotype: Relative to the germline gene, one junction end is altered; a read error may explain this. The V and J genes are TRBV6-1 and TRBJ2-2; D may be TRBD1 (6 bases). CDR1 is MNHNS, CDR2 SASEGT, per germline. The CDR3 loop spans 14 amino acids. The CDR3 DNA sequence: TGTGCCAGCAGCGGACAGTTTGACACCGGGGAGATGTTTTTT. This codes for CASSGQFDTGEMFF.

This clonotype was observed many times. The chain combines TRBV5-1 with TRBJ1-4; TRBD1 matches 8 bases. V shed 4 bases, J shed 8 bases, and the junction held 10 bases outside the gene matches. The CDR3 consists of 15 residues. The germline V gene has CDR1 SGHRS and CDR2 YFSETQ. CDR3 DNA: TGCGCCAGCAGCCTGCAGGGGGCTGTGGGGGAAAAACTGTTTTTT. Protein: CASSLQGAVGEKLFF. The full variable domain, completed using reference TRBV5-1 and TRBJ1-4, is KAGVTQTPRYLIKTRGQQVTLSCSPISGHRSVSWYQQTPGQGLQFLFEYFSETQRNKGNFPGRFSGRQFSNSRSEMNVSTLELGDSALYLCASSLQGAVGEKLFFGSGTQLSVL.

This clonotype has a count of ten or more. The rearrangement links TRBV7-3 to TRBJ2-1; TRBD2 agrees at 10 bases. V shed 5 bases, J shed 8 bases, and the junction held 9 bases outside the gene matches. Germline V gene data show CDR1 as SGHTA and CDR2 as FQGTGA. The CDR3 runs to 15 residues. The CDR3 sequence: CASSPQAGGPDEQFF. CDR3 sequence (DNA): TGTGCCAGCAGCCCACAAGCGGGGGGGCCGGATGAGCAGTTCTTC.

There are a few counts of this clonotype. A much bigger clone sits one base away, suggesting this may be a read error. This sequence joins TRBV20-1 and TRBJ2-3, with 9 bases matching TRBD2. This CDR3 comprises 17 residues. CDR1 is DFQATT, CDR2 SNEGSKA, per germline (reference sequence). The chain's CDR3 is CTYLGLAGSSSTDTQYF. DNA of the CDR3: TGCACCTACCTGGGGCTAGCGGGGTCTTCTAGCACAGATACGCAGTATTTT.

This clonotype has at least ten counts. The chain joins TRBV20-1 to TRBJ2-7; unclear D gene. The CDR3 spans 11 residues. Between the trimmed V and J ends, which lost 0 bases and 4 bases, there was a span of 4 bases. The germline V gene encodes CDR1 DFQATT and CDR2 SNEGSKA (reference sequence). In DNA, the CDR3 is TGCAGTGCTAGAGATCAGTACGAGCAGTACTTC. Translating it yields CSARDQYEQYF.

This clonotype occurred a few times. This may come from a read error, since a much larger clone is one base off. This chain links TRBV20-1 with TRBJ1-4; D is uncertain. Germline V gene data show CDR1 as DFQATT and CDR2 as SNEGSKA (reference sequence). The CDR3 spans 14 residues. In nucleotides, the CDR3 is TGCAGTGCTAGAGTGAAGGGTTCTAATGAAGAACTGTTTTTT. It translates to CSARVKGSNEELFF.

This clonotype was observed at least ten times. This sequence joins TRBV20-1 and TRBJ1-1; no reliable D call. Germline V gene lookup returns CDR1 DFQATT and CDR2 SNEGSKA (reference sequence). The length of the CDR3 is 12 residues. Trimming removed 4 bases from V and 1 base from J, with 7 bases in between. The CDR3 loop reads CSANRGNTEAFF. The DNA of the CDR3 is TGCAGTGCTAACCGGGGGAACACTGAAGCTTTCTTT.

This clonotype was seen a few times. A much larger clone is a single base away; this may be a read error. The V call is TRBV28, the J call TRBJ1-4; 7 bases fit TRBD1. Per germline, CDR1 MDHEN and CDR2 SYDVKM. The CDR3 is 14 amino acids. V shed 5 bases and J 8 bases; nucleotides not matched to a gene: 8. The CDR3 DNA sequence: TGTGCCAGCAGTACTGGACAGGACGAGGAAAAACTGTTTTTT. It yields the protein CASSTGQDEEKLFF.

The J gene is TRBJ2-2, the V gene TRBV24-1, with D possibly matching TRBD1 (6 bases). Per the germline V gene, CDR1 is KGHDR and CDR2 is SFDVKD. The V gene lost 4 bases and the J gene lost 6 bases, with 14 bases spanning the gap. The CDR3 is 15 residues long. The CDR3 region is CATSESGALAGELFF. The CDR3 DNA reads TGTGCCACCAGTGAATCAGGGGCCCTAGCCGGGGAGCTGTTTTTT.

The chain couples TRBV7-2 to TRBJ2-3; weak D call: TRBD2 (5 bases). Germline CDR1 is SGHTA and CDR2 is FQGNSA. V was shortened by 0 bases and J by 7 bases, with 20 bases between the two germline ends. This CDR3 is 17 amino acids long. In DNA form, the CDR3 reads TGTGCCAGCAGCTTAGCGTCGTCTAGCAGGTGGGCAAATACGCAGTATTTT. Its translation is CASSLASSSRWANTQYF. Full variable domain (remainder filled in from reference TRBV7-2 and TRBJ2-3): GAGVSQSPSNKVTEKGKDVELRCDPISGHTALYWYRQSLGQGLEFLIYFQGNSAPDKSGLPSDRFSAERTGGSVSTLTIQRTQQEDSAVYLCASSLASSSRWANTQYFGPGTRLTVL.

This clonotype was detected many times. The chain combines TRBV11-3 with TRBJ2-3; 8 nucleotides align to TRBD2. In germline, CDR1 is SGHNT, CDR2 YENEEA. The CDR3 runs 14 residues. Trimming cost V 1 base and J 3 bases; bases outside gene matches: 0. The CDR3, as DNA: TGTGCCAGCAGCTTAGCGGGGGGGACAGATACGCAGTATTTT. This gives the protein CASSLAGGTDTQYF.